These 31 T cell receptor beta chains share one sample of origin, sequenced in a study of blood T cell repertoires in COVID-19. The method was immunoSEQ multiplex PCR; TCRdb's version includes in-frame clones alone and lacks a portion of them. The sample lists about 110,000 clones; just over 75% were seen once. Material: peripheral blood. The source is a woman of 80 years or more with acute or convalescent COVID-19.

The J gene is TRBJ2-3, the V gene TRBV2; perhaps TRBD2 as D (6 bases). CDR1 is SNHLY, CDR2 FYNNEI, per germline. V was trimmed by 2 bases and J by 0 bases, leaving 15 bases between them. This CDR3 has 17 amino acids. The CDR3 coding sequence is TGTGCCAGCAGTGAATTTGGCCCGGGGACTAGCACAGATACGCAGTATTTT. This translates into CASSEFGPGTSTDTQYF.

V is TRBV20-1 and J is TRBJ1-4; tentatively, D is TRBD1 (5 bases). This CDR3 comprises 11 residues. The germline V gene encodes CDR1 DFQATT and CDR2 SNEGSKA (reference sequence). V was clipped by 3 bases and J by 10 bases, with 9 bases between them. CDR3 DNA: TGCAGTGCTAGTGGGGGAGGAAAACTGTTTTTT. Protein product: CSASGGGKLFF.

The chain's CDR3 is CASTGGSNEQFF. The DNA for the CDR3 is TGTGCCAGCACGGGGGGATCGAATGAGCAGTTCTTC. The chain couples TRBV12-3 or TRBV12-4 to TRBJ2-1, with TRBD2 identical over 7 bases. The CDR3 totals 12 residues. J gave up 7 bases and V 7 bases, and 4 bases lay outside the gene matches.

This sequence joins TRBV5-4 and TRBJ1-2, with 7 bases lining up with TRBD1. V gave up 2 bases and J gave up 7 bases; unmatched junction bases: 8. The CDR3 is 14 amino acids. Germline-derived CDR1 and CDR2 are SGHNT and YYREEE (reference sequence). The CDR3 reads CASSLQGGASGYTF. The DNA for the CDR3 is TGTGCCAGCAGCTTACAAGGGGGCGCGAGTGGCTACACCTTC.

The rearrangement uses TRBV7-3 and TRBJ1-1; 12 bases map to TRBD1. V shed 5 bases and J 10 bases; nucleotides not matched to a gene: 11. Germline V gene lookup returns CDR1 SGHTA and CDR2 FQGTGA. This CDR3 comprises 15 residues. CDR3 amino acids: CASSGAPGQGARAFF. In DNA form, the CDR3 reads TGTGCCAGCAGCGGAGCTCCGGGACAGGGGGCCAGAGCTTTCTTT.

V is TRBV2 and J is TRBJ2-5; 14 nucleotides agree with TRBD2. The germline V gene encodes CDR1 SNHLY and CDR2 FYNNEI. This CDR3 is built from 16 residues. The trim removed 5 bases at V and 4 bases at J, leaving 6 bases unmatched. CDR3 nucleotide sequence: TGTGCCAGCAGTATCCCGACTAGCGGGAGGGCAGAGACCCAGTACTTC. Encoded protein: CASSIPTSGRAETQYF.

This sequence joins TRBV5-1 and TRBJ2-3; no clear D gene. Per the germline V gene, CDR1 is SGHRS and CDR2 is YFSETQ. The length of the CDR3 is 13 residues. Between the trimmed V and J ends, which lost 4 bases and 1 base, there was a span of 7 bases. The CDR3 DNA sequence: TGCGCCAGCAGCCCTAGTGGCACAGATACGCAGTATTTT. Translated, it gives CASSPSGTDTQYF.

V gene TRBV5-5 combines with J gene TRBJ1-1, with D tentatively TRBD1 (5 bases). The V end lost 4 bases, the J end lost 0 bases, and 13 bases lay between the germline ends. This CDR3 has 15 amino acids. The germline V gene has CDR1 SGHKS and CDR2 YYEKEE (reference sequence). The DNA for the CDR3 is TGTGCCAGCAGCCCTCGGCAGGGTATGAACACTGAAGCTTTCTTT. Translation: CASSPRQGMNTEAFF.

Ten or more counts support this clone. One end of the junction is discordant with germline, which a read error may explain. The chain uses TRBV6-5 and TRBJ2-7, with a tentative D call TRBD2 (6 bases). CDR3 length equals 13 residues. From germline, CDR1 is MNHEY and CDR2 SVGAGI. The CDR3 region has the DNA TGTGCCAGCGGTTACCCGGGAGCCTACGAGCAGTACTTC. This sequence encodes CASGYPGAYEQYF.

The rearrangement joins TRBV7-3 to TRBJ1-2, with TRBD1 matching 7 bases. Unmatched junction bases numbered 4, after V lost 5 bases and J lost 4 bases. CDR3 length: 13 residues. The V gene's germline CDR1 is SGHTA and CDR2 FQGTGA. The CDR3 bases are TGTGCCAGCAGCGCAGGGGGTGGCTATGGCTACACCTTC. It translates to CASSAGGGYGYTF.

This chain links TRBV7-2 with TRBJ1-2; no reliable D call. Germline V lookup: CDR1 SGHTA, CDR2 FQGNSA. The V and J ends lost 3 bases and 4 bases respectively, with 9 bases between them. The CDR3 extends over 13 amino acids. The CDR3 is CASSLGQVYGYTF. CDR3 nucleotides: TGTGCCAGCAGCTTGGGCCAGGTCTATGGCTACACCTTC.

In nucleotides, the CDR3 is TGTGCCAGCAGTAGTGTTATCTACAATGAGCAGTTCTTC. Protein: CASSSVIYNEQFF. The J gene is TRBJ2-1, the V gene TRBV11-1; D gene uncertain. CDR3 size: 13 residues. Trimming removed 6 bases at V and 3 bases at J, with 9 bases between. The germline gives CDR1 SGHAT, CDR2 FQDESV (reference sequence).

V gene TRBV11-2 combines with J gene TRBJ1-4; 8 bases map to TRBD1. The length of the CDR3 is 17 residues. The germline V gene encodes CDR1 SGHAT and CDR2 FQNNGV. After removal of 5 bases from V and 7 bases from J, the junction contained 15 bases not matched to a gene. For the CDR3, the DNA is TGTGCCAGCAGCCCCCGGGACAGGCCGAACGGAGGTGAAAAACTGTTTTTT. This translates into CASSPRDRPNGGEKLFF. The variable domain in full, with the rest retrieved from reference TRBV11-2 and TRBJ1-4, is EAGVAQSPRYKIIEKRQSVAFWCNPISGHATLYWYQQILGQGPKLLIQFQNNGVVDDSQLPKDRFSAERLKGVDSTLKIQPAKLEDSAVYLCASSPRDRPNGGEKLFFGSGTQLSVL.

The genes are TRBV6-1 and TRBJ2-1, with 8 bases lining up with TRBD2. Trimming at V came to 2 bases and at J to 10 bases, leaving 4 bases not matched to a gene. Germline CDR1 is MNHNS and CDR2 is SASEGT. The CDR3 extends over 13 amino acids. CDR3 loop: CASSEITSGEQFF. The CDR3 DNA is TGTGCCAGCAGTGAAATCACTAGCGGAGAGCAGTTCTTC.

The chain has TRBV6-2 or TRBV6-3 and TRBJ2-7, with TRBD1 matching 8 bases. The CDR3 totals 15 residues. Germline V gene data show CDR1 as MNHEY and CDR2 as SVGEGT. Losses at the gene ends were 4 bases for V and 3 bases for J; bases not matched to a gene: 8. The chain's CDR3 is CASSFLGQASYEQYF. In nucleotides, the CDR3 is TGTGCCAGCAGTTTCTTGGGACAGGCCAGCTACGAGCAGTACTTC.

The V and J genes are TRBV30 and TRBJ1-2; D is perhaps TRBD1 (6 bases). CDR3 length: 19 residues. The ends were cut back, 3 bases at V and 4 bases at J, with 30 bases in the middle. Germline V gene sequence: CDR1 GTSNPN, CDR2 SVGIG (reference sequence). The CDR3 sequence: CAWSPMTSGERGASYGYTF. In DNA form, the CDR3 reads TGTGCCTGGAGCCCCATGACCTCAGGGGAAAGAGGGGCCAGCTATGGCTACACCTTC. Drawing the rest from reference TRBV30 and TRBJ1-2, the complete variable domain is SQTIHQWPATLVQPVGSPLSLECTVEGTSNPNLYWYRQAAGRGLQLLFYSVGIGQISSEVPQNLSASRPQDRQFILSSKKLLLSDSGFYLCAWSPMTSGERGASYGYTFGSGTRLTVV.

The chain couples TRBV7-9 to TRBJ2-1, with 12 bases lining up with TRBD2. Unmatched junction bases numbered 6, after V lost 5 bases and J lost 7 bases. CDR1 and CDR2 from the germline V gene are SEHNR and FQNEAQ (reference sequence). This CDR3 contains 15 residues. For the CDR3, the DNA is TGTGCCAGCAGCCCCCGACTAGCGGGAGTGAATGAGCAGTTCTTC. Translated: CASSPRLAGVNEQFF.

The V call is TRBV5-1, the J call TRBJ2-1; 9 nucleotides match TRBD2. Germline V lookup: CDR1 SGHRS, CDR2 YFSETQ. Trimming at V came to 0 bases and at J to 7 bases, leaving 8 bases not matched to a gene. The CDR3 is 16 residues long. The CDR3 bases are TGCGCCAGCAGCTTGGGTGCTAGCGGGAATGAAAATGAGCAGTTCTTC. Its translation: CASSLGASGNENEQFF.

The rearrangement joins TRBV2 to TRBJ1-5, with D hard to call. V was shortened by 8 bases and J by 4 bases, with 12 bases between the two germline ends. The germline V gene encodes CDR1 SNHLY and CDR2 FYNNEI. This CDR3 spans 13 amino acids. The CDR3 DNA reads as TGTGCCAGCTTAGGCACGGGGAATCAGCCCCAGCATTTT. Its translation is CASLGTGNQPQHF.

The CDR3: CASTRTVYEQYF. The DNA of the CDR3 is TGTGCCAGCACCAGGACAGTCTACGAGCAGTACTTC. The chain is built from TRBV28 and TRBJ2-7, with D tentatively TRBD1 (6 bases). This CDR3 has 12 residues. Trimming cost V 7 bases and J 3 bases, with 10 bases left between them. In germline, CDR1 is MDHEN, CDR2 SYDVKM. Full variable domain (outside the CDR3, taken from reference TRBV28 and TRBJ2-7): DVKVTQSSRYLVKRTGEKVFLECVQDMDHENMFWYRQDPGLGLRLIYFSYDVKMKEKGDIPEGYSVSREKKERFSLILESASTNQTSMYLCASTRTVYEQYFGPGTRLTVT.

The V and J genes are TRBV27 and TRBJ2-7; perhaps TRBD2 as D (5 bases). Germline V lookup: CDR1 MNHEY, CDR2 SMNVEV (reference sequence). The CDR3 is 15 residues long. V was trimmed by 3 bases and J by 6 bases, leaving 18 bases between them. The CDR3 loop is CASSFVRASGGEQYF. The CDR3 nucleotides are TGTGCCAGCAGTTTTGTAAGGGCCTCAGGAGGCGAGCAGTACTTC.

This rearrangement joins TRBV6-5 to TRBJ2-5, with 13 bases fitting TRBD2. The CDR3 is 14 residues long. Germline V gene lookup returns CDR1 MNHEY and CDR2 SVGAGI. V dropped 6 bases and J dropped 5; count of bases not matched to a gene: 3. The chain's CDR3 is CASRGLAGLETQYF. The CDR3 DNA follows: TGTGCCAGCAGGGGACTAGCGGGGTTGGAGACCCAGTACTTC.

The rearrangement links TRBV28 to TRBJ2-1; TRBD2 matches at 8 bases. This CDR3 has 23 amino acids. The trim removed 7 bases at V and 0 bases at J, leaving 29 bases unmatched. The V gene's germline CDR1 is MDHEN and CDR2 SYDVKM. CDR3 nucleotide sequence: TGTGCCAGCAAGCCGGTAGGGGGTAGCGGGGATGGGCCCGTTTCAAGCTCCTACAATGAGCAGTTCTTC. Amino acids: CASKPVGGSGDGPVSSSYNEQFF.

This chain uses TRBV27 with TRBJ2-3; 10 bases agree with TRBD1. This CDR3 has 14 amino acids. With V trimmed by 5 bases and J by 10 bases, 9 bases remained unmatched. CDR1 is MNHEY and CDR2 is SMNVEV in the germline V gene (reference sequence). CDR3 loop: CASSLNPDRGAQYF. The CDR3 DNA reads as TGTGCCAGCAGTCTCAACCCGGACAGGGGGGCGCAGTATTTT.

The chain couples TRBV7-2 to TRBJ1-6; the D is unclear. Germline V gives CDR1 SGHTA, CDR2 FQGNSA. The CDR3 is 16 amino acids. The V end was cut by 2 bases, the J end by 5 bases, with 13 bases between. CDR3 DNA sequence: TGTGCCAGCAGCTTACGCGGGCCTGGGGATAATTCACCCCTCCACTTT. Its translation is CASSLRGPGDNSPLHF.

The J gene is TRBJ1-2, the V gene TRBV28; 7 bases are a match to TRBD1. This CDR3 is 14 amino acids long. Germline CDR1 MDHEN, CDR2 SYDVKM. Trimming at V came to 5 bases and at J to 4 bases, leaving 7 bases not matched to a gene. CDR3 residues: CASSLYEGAYGYTF. CDR3 DNA sequence: TGTGCCAGCAGTCTTTACGAGGGGGCCTATGGCTACACCTTC.

J is TRBJ2-3 and V is TRBV30; TRBD1 agrees at 9 bases. Trimming cost V 5 bases and J 4 bases; bases outside gene matches: 7. CDR1 and CDR2 (germline): GTSNPN, SVGIG (reference sequence). The CDR3 has 14 amino acids. CDR3 coding DNA: TGTGCCTGGGCTGGACAGGGGCCCGCAGATACGCAGTATTTT. This gives the protein CAWAGQGPADTQYF.

The chain has TRBV28 and TRBJ1-2, with D unclear. V gave up 11 bases and J gave up 4 bases, with 11 bases separating them. The germline gives CDR1 MDHEN, CDR2 SYDVKM. CDR3 length: 11 residues. CDR3 sequence: CAARRAYGYTF. The CDR3, as DNA: TGTGCCGCAAGGCGGGCCTATGGCTACACCTTC.

This chain links TRBV11-3 with TRBJ2-7; tentatively, D is TRBD2 (5 bases). The ends were cut back, 8 bases at V and 6 bases at J, with 20 bases in the middle. Germline V lookup: CDR1 SGHNT, CDR2 YENEEA. The CDR3 loop spans 14 amino acids. CDR3 in DNA: TGTGCCAGCGCCGCGGGCCCGGGTTGGGGCGAGCAGTACTTC. It is translated as CASAAGPGWGEQYF.

This clone was found a few times. CDR3 protein: CASSQDIRVYEQYF. The CDR3 region has the DNA TGCGCCAGCAGCCAAGATATCCGGGTTTACGAGCAGTACTTC. V usage is TRBV4-1 and J usage is TRBJ2-7; D call uncertain. The CDR3 has 14 residues. Trimming stripped 0 bases from V and 4 bases from J, with 10 bases between. Per the germline V gene, CDR1 is MGHRA and CDR2 is YSYEKL.

Comments on this clone: Other DNA sequences in the same sample also yield this CDR3. V and J are TRBV20-1 and TRBJ2-1, with D hard to call. The germline V and J ends were trimmed by 6 bases and 4 bases, with 7 bases remaining between them. This CDR3 region has 11 residues. Germline CDR1 DFQATT, CDR2 SNEGSKA (reference sequence). CDR3 DNA: TGCAGTGCCAACCGGTACAATGAGCAGTTCTTC. This codes for CSANRYNEQFF.